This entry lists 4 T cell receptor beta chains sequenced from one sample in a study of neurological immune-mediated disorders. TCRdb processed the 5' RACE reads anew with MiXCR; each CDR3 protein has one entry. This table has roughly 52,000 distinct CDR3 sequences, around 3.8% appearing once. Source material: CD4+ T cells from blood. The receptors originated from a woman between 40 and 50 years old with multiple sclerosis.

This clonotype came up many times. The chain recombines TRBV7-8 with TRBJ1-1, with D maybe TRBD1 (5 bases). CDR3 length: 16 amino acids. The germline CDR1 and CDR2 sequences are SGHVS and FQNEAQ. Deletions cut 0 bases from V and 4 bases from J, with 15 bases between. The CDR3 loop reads CASSLAPGRGGTEAFF. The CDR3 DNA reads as TGTGCCAGCAGCTTAGCCCCGGGTCGCGGGGGCACTGAAGCTTTCTTT.

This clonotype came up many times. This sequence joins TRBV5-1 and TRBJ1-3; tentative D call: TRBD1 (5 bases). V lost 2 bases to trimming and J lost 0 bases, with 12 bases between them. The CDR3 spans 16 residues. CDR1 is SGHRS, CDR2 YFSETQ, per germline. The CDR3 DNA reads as TGCGCCAGCAGCTTAGCTGTCGGGGGCTCTGGAAACACCATATATTTT. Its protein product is CASSLAVGGSGNTIYF.

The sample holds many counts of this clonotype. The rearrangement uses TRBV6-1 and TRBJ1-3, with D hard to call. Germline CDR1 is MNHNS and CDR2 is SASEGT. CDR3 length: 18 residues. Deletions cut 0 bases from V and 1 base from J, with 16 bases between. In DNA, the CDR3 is TGTGCCAGCAGTGAAGCGATCTGGGTCAGCACTTCTGGAAACACCATATATTTT. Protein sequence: CASSEAIWVSTSGNTIYF.

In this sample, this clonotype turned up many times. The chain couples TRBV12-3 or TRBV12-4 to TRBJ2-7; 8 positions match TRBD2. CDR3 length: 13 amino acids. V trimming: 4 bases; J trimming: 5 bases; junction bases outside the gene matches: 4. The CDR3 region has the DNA TGTGCCAGCAGTTATAGCGGGGAAGACGAGCAGTACTTC. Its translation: CASSYSGEDEQYF.